In this sample, the clone carrying this T cell receptor beta chain turned up a few times. Its antigen remains unidentified. MiXCR, applied by TCRdb to the RACE reads, yields one record per CDR3 protein. The sample includes 45,000 to 70,000 distinct CDR3 sequences, around 9.3% of them seen just once. The sample's time point: patch test 1, 2 weeks after DPC sensitization. Regarding treatment: therapeutic diphenylcyclopropenone sensitization with weekly scalp DPC. The data are from a study of human T cells and chemical hapten exposure. About the research overall: Weekly administration of diphenylcyclopropenone to the scalp of patients continued throughout the roughly 24-week study. Read at 6 days, the patch tests placed 0.01% DPC on the upper back. Study outcomes and limitations: Large CDR3 similarity clusters arose significantly more often from expanded TCRs than from controls. Alopecia affected the donors, so their immune response may differ from healthy people's.

Per germline, CDR1 MDHEN and CDR2 SYDVKM. With 8 bases removed from V and 4 bases from J, the gap between germline ends came to 16 bases. CDR3 length equals 14 residues. This receptor was obtained from a middle-aged woman with alopecia areata. Some clones in this sample may be carry-over from other donors' samples. The chain has TRBV28 and TRBJ2-3; D possibly matches TRBD1 or TRBD2 (5 bases each). This material consisted of whole blood, taken in connection with sensitization to the hapten diphenylcyclopropenone (DPC). CDR3 in DNA: TGTGCCAGCTGGTCGAGACGGGGCCCAGATACGCAGTATTTT. Residues: CASWSRRGPDTQYF.